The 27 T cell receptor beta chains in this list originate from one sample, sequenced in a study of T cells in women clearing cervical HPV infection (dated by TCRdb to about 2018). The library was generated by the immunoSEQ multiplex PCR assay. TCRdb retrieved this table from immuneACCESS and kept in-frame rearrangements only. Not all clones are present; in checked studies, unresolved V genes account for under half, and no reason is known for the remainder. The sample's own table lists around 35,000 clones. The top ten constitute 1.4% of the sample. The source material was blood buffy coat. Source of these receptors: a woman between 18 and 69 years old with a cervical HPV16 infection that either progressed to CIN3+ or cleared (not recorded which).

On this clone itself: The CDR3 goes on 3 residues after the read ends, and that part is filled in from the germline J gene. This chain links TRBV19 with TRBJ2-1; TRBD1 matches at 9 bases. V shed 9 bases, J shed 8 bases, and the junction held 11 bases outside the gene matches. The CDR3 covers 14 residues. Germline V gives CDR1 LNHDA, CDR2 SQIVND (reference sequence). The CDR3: CASTAGTGGDEQFF. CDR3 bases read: TGTGCCAGCACCGCCGGTACAGGGGGCGATGAG. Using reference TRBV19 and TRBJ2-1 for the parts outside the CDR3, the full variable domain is DGGITQSPKYLFRKEGQNVTLSCEQNLNHDAMYWYRQDPGQGLRLIYYSQIVNDFQKGDIAEGYSVSREKKESFPLTVTSAQKNPTAFYLCASTAGTGGDEQFFGPGTRLTVL.

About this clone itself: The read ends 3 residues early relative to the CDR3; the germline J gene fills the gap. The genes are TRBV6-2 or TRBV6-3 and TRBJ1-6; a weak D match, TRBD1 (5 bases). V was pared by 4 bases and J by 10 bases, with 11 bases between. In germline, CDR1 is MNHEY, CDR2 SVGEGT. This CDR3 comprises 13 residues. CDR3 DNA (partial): TGTGCCAGCAGTTCCCGGTGGACATCACCC. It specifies CASSSRWTSP. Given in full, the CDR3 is CASSSRWTSPLHF.

This CDR3 is CASSFRGVGNEQFF. The CDR3 bases that were read are TGTGCCAGCAGCTTCCGGGGAGTGGGCAATGAG. The chain is built from TRBV7-6 and TRBJ2-1, with a tentative D call TRBD2 (5 bases). The observed sequence ends 3 residues before the CDR3 terminus, with the missing tail filled in from the germline J gene. The CDR3 length is 14 residues. CDR1 and CDR2 from the germline V gene are SGHVS and FNYEAQ. Trimming cost V 3 bases and J 6 bases, with 12 bases left between them.

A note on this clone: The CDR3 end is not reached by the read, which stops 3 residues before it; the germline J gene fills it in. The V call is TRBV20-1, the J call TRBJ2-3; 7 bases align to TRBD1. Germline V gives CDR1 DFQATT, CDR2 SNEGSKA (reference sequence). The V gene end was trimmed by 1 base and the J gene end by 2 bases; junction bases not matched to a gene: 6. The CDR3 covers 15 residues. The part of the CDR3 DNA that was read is TGCAGTGCTAGAGGACCGGACAGGTACACAGATACG. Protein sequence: CSARGPDRYTDT. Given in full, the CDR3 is CSARGPDRYTDTQYF.

The CDR3 here is CASSITHSGANVLTF. The sequenced part of the CDR3 DNA is TGTGCCAGTAGTATAACACACTCTGGGGCCAACGTC. The V gene is TRBV19, the J gene TRBJ2-6; D is ambiguous. The read falls 3 residues short of the CDR3 end, and the missing part is taken from the germline J gene. V lost 2 bases and J lost 0, with 5 bases in between. Germline lookup yields CDR1 LNHDA and CDR2 SQIVND (reference sequence). The CDR3 has 15 residues.

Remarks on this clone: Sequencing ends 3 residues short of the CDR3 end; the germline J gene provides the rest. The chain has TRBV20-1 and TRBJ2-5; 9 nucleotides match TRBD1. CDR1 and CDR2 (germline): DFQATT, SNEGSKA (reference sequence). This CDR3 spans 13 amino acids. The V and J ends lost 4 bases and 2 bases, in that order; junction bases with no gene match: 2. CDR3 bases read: TGCAGTGCTAAGACAGGGGGGCAAGAGACC. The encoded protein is CSAKTGGQET. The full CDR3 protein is CSAKTGGQETQYF.

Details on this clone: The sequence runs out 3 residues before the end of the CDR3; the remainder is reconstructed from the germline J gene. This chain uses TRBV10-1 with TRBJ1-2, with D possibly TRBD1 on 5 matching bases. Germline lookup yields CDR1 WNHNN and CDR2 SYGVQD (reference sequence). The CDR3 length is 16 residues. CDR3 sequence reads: CASKRSLQWQGYGYTF. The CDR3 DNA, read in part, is TGCGCCAGCAAGAGGTCCCTCCAATGGCAGGGATACGGC.

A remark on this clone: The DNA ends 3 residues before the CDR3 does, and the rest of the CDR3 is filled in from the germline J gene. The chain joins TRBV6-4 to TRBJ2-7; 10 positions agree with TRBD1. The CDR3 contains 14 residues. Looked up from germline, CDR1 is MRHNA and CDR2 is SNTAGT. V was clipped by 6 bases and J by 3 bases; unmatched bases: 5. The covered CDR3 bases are TGTGCCAGCAGAGAGGGACAGGGGATCTACGAG. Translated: CASREGQGIYE. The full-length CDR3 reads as CASREGQGIYEQYF.

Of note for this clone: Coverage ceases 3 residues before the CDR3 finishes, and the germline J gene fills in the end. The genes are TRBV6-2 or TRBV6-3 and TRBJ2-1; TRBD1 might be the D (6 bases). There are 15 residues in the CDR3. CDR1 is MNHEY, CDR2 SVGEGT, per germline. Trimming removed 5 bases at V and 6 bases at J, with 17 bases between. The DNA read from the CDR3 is TGTGCCAGCAGTCACGGACAGTGGGGCGGCAATGAG. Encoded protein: CASSHGQWGGNE. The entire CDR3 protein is CASSHGQWGGNEQFF.

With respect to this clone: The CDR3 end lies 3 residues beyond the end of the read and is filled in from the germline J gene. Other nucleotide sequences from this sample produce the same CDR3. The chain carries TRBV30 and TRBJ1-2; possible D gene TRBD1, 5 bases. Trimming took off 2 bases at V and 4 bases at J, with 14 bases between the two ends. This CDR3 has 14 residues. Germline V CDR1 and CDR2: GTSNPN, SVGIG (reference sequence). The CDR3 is CAWSPGTGGYGYTF. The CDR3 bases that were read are TGTGCCTGGAGTCCAGGAACAGGTGGCTATGGC.

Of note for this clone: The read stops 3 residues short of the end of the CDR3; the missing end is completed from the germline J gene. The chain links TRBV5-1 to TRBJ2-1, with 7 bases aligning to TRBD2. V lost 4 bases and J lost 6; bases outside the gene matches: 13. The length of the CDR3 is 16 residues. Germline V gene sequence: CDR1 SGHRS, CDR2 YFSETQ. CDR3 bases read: TGCGCCAGCAGCCCCTTTGGGGGGAGGGCCTTCAATGAG. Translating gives CASSPFGGRAFNE. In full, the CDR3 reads CASSPFGGRAFNEQFF.

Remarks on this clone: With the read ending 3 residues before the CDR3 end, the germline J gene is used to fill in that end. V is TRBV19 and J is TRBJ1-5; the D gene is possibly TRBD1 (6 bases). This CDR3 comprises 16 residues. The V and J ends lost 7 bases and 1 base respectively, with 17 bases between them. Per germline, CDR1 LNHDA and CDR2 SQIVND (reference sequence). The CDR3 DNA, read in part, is TGTGCCAGTACACTTGGGAGGGGGGGGAGCAATCAGCCC. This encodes CASTLGRGGSNQP. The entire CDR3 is CASTLGRGGSNQPQHF.

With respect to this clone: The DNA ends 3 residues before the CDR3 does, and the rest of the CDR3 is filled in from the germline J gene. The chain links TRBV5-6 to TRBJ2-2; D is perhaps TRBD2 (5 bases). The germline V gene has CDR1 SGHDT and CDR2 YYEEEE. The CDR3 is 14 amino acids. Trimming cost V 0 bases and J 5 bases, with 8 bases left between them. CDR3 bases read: TGTGCCAGCAGCTTGGCCAGGAGGACCGGGGAG. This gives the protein CASSLARRTGE. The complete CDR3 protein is CASSLARRTGELFF.

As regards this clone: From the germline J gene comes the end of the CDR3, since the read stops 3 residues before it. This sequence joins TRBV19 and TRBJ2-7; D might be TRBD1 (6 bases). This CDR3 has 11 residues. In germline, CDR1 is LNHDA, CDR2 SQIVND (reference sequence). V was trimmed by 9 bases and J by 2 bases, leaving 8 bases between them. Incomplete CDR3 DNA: TGTGCCAGGGGACAAACCTACGAG. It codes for CARGQTYE. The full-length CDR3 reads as CARGQTYEQYF.

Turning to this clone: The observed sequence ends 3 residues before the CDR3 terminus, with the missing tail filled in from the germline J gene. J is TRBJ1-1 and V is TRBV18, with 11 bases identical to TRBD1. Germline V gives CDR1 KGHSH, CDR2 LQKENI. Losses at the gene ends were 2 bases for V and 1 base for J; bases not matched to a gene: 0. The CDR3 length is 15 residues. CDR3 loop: CASSPGQGANTEAFF. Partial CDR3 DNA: TGTGCCAGCTCACCAGGACAGGGGGCGAACACTGAA.

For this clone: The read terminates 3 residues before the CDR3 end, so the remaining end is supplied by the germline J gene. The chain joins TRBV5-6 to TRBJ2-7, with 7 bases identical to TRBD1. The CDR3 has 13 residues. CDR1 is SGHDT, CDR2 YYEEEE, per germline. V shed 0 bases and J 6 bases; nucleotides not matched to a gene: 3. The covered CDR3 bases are TGTGCCAGCAGCTTGGGTAGGGGGCGCGAG. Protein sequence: CASSLGRGRE. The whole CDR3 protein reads CASSLGRGREQYF.

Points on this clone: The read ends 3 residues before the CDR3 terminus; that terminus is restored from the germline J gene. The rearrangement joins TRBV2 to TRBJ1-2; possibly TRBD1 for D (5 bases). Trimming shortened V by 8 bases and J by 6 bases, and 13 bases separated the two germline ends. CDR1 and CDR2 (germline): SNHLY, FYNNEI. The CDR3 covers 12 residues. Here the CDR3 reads CASLGPSNGYTF. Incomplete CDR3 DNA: TGTGCCAGCCTGGGGCCGTCCAATGGC.

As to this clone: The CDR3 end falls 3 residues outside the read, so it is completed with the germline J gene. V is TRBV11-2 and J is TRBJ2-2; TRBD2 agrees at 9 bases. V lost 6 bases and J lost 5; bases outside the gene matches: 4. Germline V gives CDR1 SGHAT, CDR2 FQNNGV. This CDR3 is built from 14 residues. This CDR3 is CASSPGLATGELFF. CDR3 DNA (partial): TGTGCCAGCAGTCCAGGACTAGCGACCGGGGAG.

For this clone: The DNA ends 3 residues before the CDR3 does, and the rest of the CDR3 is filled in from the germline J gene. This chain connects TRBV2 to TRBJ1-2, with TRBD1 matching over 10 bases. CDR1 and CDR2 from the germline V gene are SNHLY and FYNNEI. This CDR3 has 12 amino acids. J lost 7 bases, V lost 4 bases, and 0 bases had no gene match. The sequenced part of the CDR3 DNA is TGTGCCAGCAGTGGGGACAGGGGTGGC. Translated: CASSGDRGG. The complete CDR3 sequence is CASSGDRGGYTF.

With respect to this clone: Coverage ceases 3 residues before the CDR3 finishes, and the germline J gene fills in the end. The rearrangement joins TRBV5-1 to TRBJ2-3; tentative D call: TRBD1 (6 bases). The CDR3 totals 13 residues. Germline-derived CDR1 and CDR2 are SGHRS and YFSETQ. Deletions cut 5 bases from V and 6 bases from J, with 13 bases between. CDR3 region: CASRFTGWDTQYF. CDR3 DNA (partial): TGCGCCAGCAGATTCACAGGGTGGGATACG.

CDR3 residues: CASSGRQGLTDTQYF. The covered CDR3 bases are TGTGCCAGCAGTGGAAGACAGGGGCTAACAGATACG. This sequence joins TRBV6-1 and TRBJ2-3; 8 positions match TRBD1. The sequenced fragment ends 3 residues before the CDR3 boundary, so the rest is inferred from the germline J gene. The junction had 6 bases not matched to a gene; V was cut back by 4 bases and J by 3 bases. CDR3 length: 15 amino acids. Germline V gene data show CDR1 as MNHNS and CDR2 as SASEGT.

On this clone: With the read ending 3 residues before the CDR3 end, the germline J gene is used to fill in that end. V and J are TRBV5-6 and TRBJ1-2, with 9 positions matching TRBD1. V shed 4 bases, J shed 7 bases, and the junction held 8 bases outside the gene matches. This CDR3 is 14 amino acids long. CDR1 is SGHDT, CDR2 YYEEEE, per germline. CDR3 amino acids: CASSLGTGMLGYTF. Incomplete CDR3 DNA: TGTGCCAGCAGCCTCGGGACAGGGATGCTTGGC.

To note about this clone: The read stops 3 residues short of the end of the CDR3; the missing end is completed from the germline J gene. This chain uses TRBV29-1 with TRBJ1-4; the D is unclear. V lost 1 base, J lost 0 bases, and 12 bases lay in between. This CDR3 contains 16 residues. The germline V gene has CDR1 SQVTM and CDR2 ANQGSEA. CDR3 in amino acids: CSVEASDSATNEKLFF. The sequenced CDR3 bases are TGCAGCGTTGAAGCCTCCGACTCAGCAACTAATGAAAAA.

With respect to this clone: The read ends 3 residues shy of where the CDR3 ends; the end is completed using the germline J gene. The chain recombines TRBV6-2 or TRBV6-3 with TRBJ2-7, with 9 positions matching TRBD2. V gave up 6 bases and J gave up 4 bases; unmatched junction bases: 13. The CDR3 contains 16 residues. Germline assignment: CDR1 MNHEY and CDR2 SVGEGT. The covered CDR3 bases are TGTGCCAGCAGCCTTGGGAGCGGGAGGTCTCTATACGAG. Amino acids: CASSLGSGRSLYE. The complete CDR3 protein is CASSLGSGRSLYEQYF.

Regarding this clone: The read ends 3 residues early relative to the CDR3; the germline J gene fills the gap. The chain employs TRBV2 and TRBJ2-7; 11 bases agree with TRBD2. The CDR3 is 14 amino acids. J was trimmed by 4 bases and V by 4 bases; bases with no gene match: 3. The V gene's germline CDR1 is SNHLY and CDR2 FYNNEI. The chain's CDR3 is CASSGGTSGYEQYF. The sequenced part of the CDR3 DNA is TGTGCCAGCAGTGGTGGGACTAGCGGATACGAG.

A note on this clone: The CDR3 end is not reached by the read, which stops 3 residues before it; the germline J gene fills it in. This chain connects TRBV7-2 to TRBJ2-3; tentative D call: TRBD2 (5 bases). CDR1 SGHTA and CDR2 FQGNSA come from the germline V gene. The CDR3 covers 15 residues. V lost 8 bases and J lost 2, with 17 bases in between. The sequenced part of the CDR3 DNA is TGTGCCAGCTGCTCTTCCCCGGGGTTCACAGATACG. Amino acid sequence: CASCSSPGFTDT. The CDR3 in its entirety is CASCSSPGFTDTQYF.

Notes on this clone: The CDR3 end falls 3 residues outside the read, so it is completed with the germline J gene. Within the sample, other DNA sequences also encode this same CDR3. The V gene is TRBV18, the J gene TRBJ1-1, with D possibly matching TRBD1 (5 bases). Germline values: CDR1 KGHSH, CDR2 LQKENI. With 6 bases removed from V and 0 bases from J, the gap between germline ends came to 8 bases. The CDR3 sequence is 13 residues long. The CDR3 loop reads CASSPGLNTEAFF. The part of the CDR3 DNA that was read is TGTGCCAGCTCGCCAGGGCTGAACACTGAA.